The next 24 T cell receptor beta chains were all read from a single sample in a study of shared clonotypes between healthy human individuals (dated by TCRdb to 2019 to 2021). Libraries were constructed by the immunoSEQ multiplex PCR assay. TCRdb took this table from immuneACCESS and kept in-frame rearrangements with V and J called. Such tables lack part of the clones; where checked against another copy, unresolved V genes explain under half of the gap, and the rest is unexplained. Present in this sample are 950,000 to 1,100,000 clones, about 80% of which were seen just once. The ten largest clonotypes hold around 0.6% of the sample. Sequenced sample: memory CD4+ T cells from PBMCs. The sample's cell subset or site label, in plain terms: CD45RA-negative fraction. The receptors were gathered from a young man in good health. Some clones in this sample may be carry-over from other donors' samples.

V gene TRBV11-3 combines with J gene TRBJ2-3; D tentatively reads TRBD1 or TRBD2 (6 bases each). The CDR3 runs to 12 residues. V lost 5 bases and J lost 6, with 9 bases in between. Germline V gene data show CDR1 as SGHNT and CDR2 as YENEEA. CDR3 bases: TGTGCCAGCAGCGAAGGGGGGGATACGCAGTATTTT. Translating gives CASSEGGDTQYF.

CDR3 nucleotides: TGCGCCAGCAGCTTGACGGGACAGAGTAATGAAAAACTGTTTTTT. This gives the protein CASSLTGQSNEKLFF. The J gene is TRBJ1-4, the V gene TRBV5-1, with 7 bases identical to TRBD1. The CDR3 spans 15 residues. Germline CDR1 reads SGHRS; CDR2 reads YFSETQ. V shed 1 base and J 4 bases; nucleotides not matched to a gene: 4. The full variable domain, in which reference TRBV5-1 and TRBJ1-4 provide the parts outside the CDR3, is KAGVTQTPRYLIKTRGQQVTLSCSPISGHRSVSWYQQTPGQGLQFLFEYFSETQRNKGNFPGRFSGRQFSNSRSEMNVSTLELGDSALYLCASSLTGQSNEKLFFGSGTQLSVL.

This clone was observed a single time. This chain connects TRBV18 to TRBJ1-4; D remains unclear. In germline, CDR1 is KGHSH, CDR2 LQKENI. The CDR3 loop spans 13 amino acids. Trimming cost V 3 bases and J 4 bases, with 6 bases left between them. CDR3: CASSPSINEKLFF. For the CDR3, the DNA is TGTGCCAGCTCACCGTCAATTAATGAAAAACTGTTTTTT.

Note on this clone: Other DNA sequences of this sample code for an identical CDR3. The chain joins TRBV28 to TRBJ1-5; D ambiguous. Trimming took off 3 bases at V and 4 bases at J, with 4 bases between the two ends. The CDR3 contains 12 residues. Germline CDR1 reads MDHEN; CDR2 reads SYDVKM. This CDR3 is CASSLVNQPQHF. CDR3 DNA: TGTGCCAGCAGTTTGGTGAATCAGCCCCAGCATTTT. Complete variable domain (other parts from reference TRBV28 and TRBJ1-5): DVKVTQSSRYLVKRTGEKVFLECVQDMDHENMFWYRQDPGLGLRLIYFSYDVKMKEKGDIPEGYSVSREKKERFSLILESASTNQTSMYLCASSLVNQPQHFGDGTRLSIL.

The chain couples TRBV7-9 to TRBJ1-1; 9 nucleotides line up with TRBD1. The germline CDR1 and CDR2 sequences are SEHNR and FQNEAQ (reference sequence). CDR3 length: 18 residues. The ends lost 4 bases at V and 3 bases at J; junction bases unmatched: 15. CDR3 nucleotide sequence: TGTGCCAGCAGCTACACAACAGGGGGCGGTAGTTGGGACACTGAAGCTTTCTTT. This translates into CASSYTTGGGSWDTEAFF.

This rearrangement joins TRBV7-2 to TRBJ1-1; TRBD1 might be the D (5 bases). This CDR3 comprises 14 residues. Trimming left V 4 bases short and J 5 bases short, with 14 bases between. Germline CDR1 and CDR2: SGHTA and FQGNSA. The CDR3 loop is CASSSRQGGTEAFF. Written as DNA, the CDR3 is TGTGCCAGCAGCTCCCGGCAGGGAGGGACTGAAGCTTTCTTT.

In its sample, this clone was seen a few times. The CDR3 here is CASSFSGPYTGELFF. In nucleotides, the CDR3 is TGTGCCAGCAGCTTTAGCGGGCCCTACACCGGGGAGCTGTTTTTT. The rearrangement uses TRBV7-9 and TRBJ2-2, with TRBD2 matching over 7 bases. The CDR3 covers 15 residues. J gave up 3 bases and V 3 bases, and 4 bases lay outside the gene matches. Germline CDR1 is SEHNR and CDR2 is FQNEAQ (reference sequence). Complete variable domain (other parts from reference TRBV7-9 and TRBJ2-2): DTGVSQNPRHKITKRGQNVTFRCDPISEHNRLYWYRQTLGQGPEFLTYFQNEAQLEKSRLLSDRFSAERPKGSFSTLEIQRTEQGDSAMYLCASSFSGPYTGELFFGEGSRLTVL.

The genes are TRBV6-6 and TRBJ2-2, with 8 bases lining up with TRBD1. Unmatched junction bases numbered 8, after V lost 5 bases and J lost 6 bases. The CDR3 loop spans 15 amino acids. CDR1 and CDR2 from the germline V gene are MNHNY and SVGAGI (reference sequence). CDR3 sequence (DNA): TGTGCCAGCAGTCCCGGACAGGGTGGGTCCGGGGAGCTGTTTTTT. This gives the protein CASSPGQGGSGELFF.

This clone was recorded once. The CDR3 reads CASSPLQGSGNTEAFF. Here the CDR3 DNA reads TGTGCCAGCTCACCATTACAGGGAAGCGGGAACACTGAAGCTTTCTTT. This rearrangement joins TRBV18 to TRBJ1-1; a weak D match, TRBD1 (6 bases). The germline V gene has CDR1 KGHSH and CDR2 LQKENI. CDR3 length: 16 residues. V lost 2 bases and J lost 1, with 14 bases in between.

The V call is TRBV6-6, the J call TRBJ1-2; 8 bases map to TRBD1. V trimming: 4 bases; J trimming: 8 bases; junction bases outside the gene matches: 9. Germline V gene sequence: CDR1 MNHNY, CDR2 SVGAGI (reference sequence). This CDR3 is built from 14 residues. The chain's CDR3 is CASSFLTGVEGYTF. CDR3 sequence (DNA): TGTGCCAGCAGTTTTTTGACAGGGGTGGAAGGCTACACCTTC.

The chain joins TRBV9 to TRBJ2-3; 7 nucleotides line up with TRBD2. Germline trimming cut 3 bases from V and 4 bases from J; bases unmatched to any gene: 14. This CDR3 has 17 residues. Looked up from germline, CDR1 is SGDLS and CDR2 is YYNGEE. The DNA of the CDR3 is TGTGCCAGCAGCGCTGGGGGGGTCACTCGAGGCGCAGATACGCAGTATTTT. It encodes CASSAGGVTRGADTQYF.

The chain is built from TRBV19 and TRBJ2-7, with D tentatively TRBD1 (5 bases). From germline, CDR1 is LNHDA and CDR2 SQIVND (reference sequence). V was clipped by 4 bases and J by 6 bases, with 7 bases between them. This CDR3 contains 11 residues. CDR3 bases: TGTGCCAGTAGTAGGGGCGGCGAGCAGTACTTC. Protein sequence: CASSRGGEQYF.

This chain connects TRBV11-2 to TRBJ2-2; possibly TRBD1 for D (6 bases). V was trimmed by 4 bases and J by 10 bases, leaving 19 bases between them. Germline V gene sequence: CDR1 SGHAT, CDR2 FQNNGV. The CDR3 is 15 residues long. This chain's CDR3 is CASSSQLNRQVELFF. The CDR3 DNA is TGTGCCAGCAGCTCCCAACTAAATCGACAGGTGGAGCTGTTTTTT.

The V and J genes are TRBV6-4 and TRBJ2-2; 9 bases fit TRBD2. Germline V gives CDR1 MRHNA, CDR2 SNTAGT. The CDR3 has 16 amino acids. V gave up 6 bases and J gave up 5 bases; unmatched junction bases: 10. This CDR3 reads CASSLFSGRGTGELFF. The CDR3 nucleotides read TGTGCCAGCAGCCTATTTAGCGGGAGAGGTACCGGGGAGCTGTTTTTT.

V gene TRBV7-8 combines with J gene TRBJ1-2, with D possibly TRBD1 on 5 matching bases. The CDR3 runs 15 residues. The germline V and J ends were trimmed by 5 bases and 2 bases, with 15 bases remaining between them. From germline, CDR1 is SGHVS and CDR2 FQNEAQ. The CDR3, as DNA: TGTGCCAGCAGCCCAAATCCCAGGGAAAACTATGGCTACACCTTC. The encoded protein is CASSPNPRENYGYTF.

This chain connects TRBV20-1 to TRBJ2-4, with TRBD2 as a possible D gene (5 bases). Per the germline V gene, CDR1 is DFQATT and CDR2 is SNEGSKA (reference sequence). The CDR3 runs to 11 residues. The CDR3 loop is CTAERGNIQYF. The CDR3 nucleotides are TGCACCGCGGAACGGGGAAACATTCAGTACTTC.

This rearrangement joins TRBV2 to TRBJ1-1; no reliable D call. The CDR3 totals 13 residues. V was trimmed by 6 bases and J by 1 base, leaving 9 bases between them. Germline lookup yields CDR1 SNHLY and CDR2 FYNNEI. In nucleotides, the CDR3 is TGTGCCAGCAGGTGGATAGAGAACACTGAAGCTTTCTTT. Amino acids: CASRWIENTEAFF.

As to this clone: This may come from a read error, since a much larger clone is one base off. This chain uses TRBV29-1 with TRBJ2-5, with unresolved D. Germline V gene lookup returns CDR1 SQVTM and CDR2 ANQGSEA. The length of the CDR3 is 12 residues. The CDR3 here is CGVAGYQETQYF. The DNA for the CDR3 is TGCGGCGTTGCTGGATACCAAGAGACCCAGTACTTC. Full variable domain (outside the CDR3, taken from reference TRBV29-1 and TRBJ2-5): SAVISQKPSRDICQRGTSLTIQCQVDSQVTMMFWYRQQPGQSLTLIATANQGSEATYESGFVIDKFPISRPNLTFSTLTVSNMSPEDSSIYLCGVAGYQETQYFGPGTRLLVL.

This sequence joins TRBV30 and TRBJ2-1; TRBD2 might be the D (6 bases). Germline-derived CDR1 and CDR2 are GTSNPN and SVGIG (reference sequence). Trimming took off 4 bases at V and 9 bases at J, with 19 bases between the two ends. This CDR3 has 14 amino acids. Here the CDR3 DNA reads TGTGCCTGGATGGGTGGCGCGGGACTTACTGAGCAGTTCTTC. This sequence encodes CAWMGGAGLTEQFF.

V usage is TRBV10-3 and J usage is TRBJ1-2; the match to TRBD1 covers 8 bases. Germline V gene sequence: CDR1 ENHRY, CDR2 SYGVKD. The CDR3 consists of 16 residues. V lost 0 bases to trimming and J lost 4 bases; unmatched junction nucleotides: 7. The CDR3 here is CAISESGSGGAYGYTF. CDR3 sequence (DNA): TGTGCCATCAGTGAGTCGGGGTCAGGGGGCGCCTATGGCTACACCTTC.

The V and J genes are TRBV9 and TRBJ1-3, with D unclear. The CDR3 runs 13 residues. Germline V gives CDR1 SGDLS, CDR2 YYNGEE. Trimming pared 4 bases from V and 5 bases from J, leaving 10 bases between. DNA for the CDR3: TGTGCCAGCAGCCCTGAGAGCCGAAACACCATATATTTT. This sequence encodes CASSPESRNTIYF.

This clone was detected ten times or more. Different DNA sequences within this sample yield the same CDR3. The chain joins TRBV2 to TRBJ2-7; 7 bases are shared with TRBD1. Germline V gene data show CDR1 as SNHLY and CDR2 as FYNNEI. CDR3 length: 12 amino acids. Germline trimming cut 8 bases from V and 3 bases from J; bases unmatched to any gene: 4. The CDR3 DNA follows: TGTGCCAGCCGAGACAGGGACTACGAGCAGTACTTC. Its protein product is CASRDRDYEQYF.

This clone has at least ten counts. V gene TRBV11-3 combines with J gene TRBJ1-1, with D hard to call. This CDR3 has 15 amino acids. The V end lost 5 bases, the J end lost 8 bases, and 21 bases lay between the germline ends. Germline CDR1 and CDR2: SGHNT and YENEEA. CDR3 in DNA: TGTGCCAGCAGCGTGGGCGGCAGCGAGTTATCCGAAGCTTTCTTT. Translating it yields CASSVGGSELSEAFF.

This clone was seen only a few times. V and J are TRBV2 and TRBJ1-1, with D unresolved. The CDR3 has 15 residues. Germline CDR1 SNHLY, CDR2 FYNNEI. V dropped 8 bases and J dropped 1 base, with 17 bases sitting between them. CDR3 in amino acids: CASRAVAGQNTEAFF. For the CDR3, the DNA is TGTGCCAGCCGCGCGGTGGCAGGCCAGAACACTGAAGCTTTCTTT.